What follows is one T cell receptor beta chain and its context. Its matching antigen is unknown. This entry is derived from a study of cytomegalovirus exposure and HLA in healthy donors. Researchers ran the PCR with 60 Vbeta and 13 Jbeta primers. The assay was immunoSEQ multiplex PCR, and TCRdb's table has in-frame clones only and misses some. Its clone listing holds around 150,000 clones. Study observations and caveats: In an earlier analysis, most TCR beta V segments were productive about 90% or about 30% of the time. A later analysis found that most CMV-associated TCR beta chains appeared HLA-restricted. Using the classifier, cytomegalovirus status was reportedly diagnosed with high specificity and sensitivity.

Sequencing was done on a sample of PBMCs. The source of this sequence is a young man in good health and CMV-seronegative.

This chain's CDR3 is CASSEYRSQGEGAGELFF. Here the CDR3 DNA reads TGTGCCAGCAGTGAATATAGGAGCCAGGGTGAGGGGGCCGGGGAGCTGTTTTTT. V is TRBV25-1 and J is TRBJ2-2, with D tentatively TRBD1 (6 bases). The CDR3 is made up of 18 amino acids. Germline lookup yields CDR1 MGHDK and CDR2 SYGVNS. V lost 0 bases and J 6 bases, leaving 20 bases between the germline ends.